One sample yielded the 2 T cell receptor beta chains listed below, sequenced in a study of blood T cell repertoires in COVID-19. Sequenced by immunoSEQ multiplex PCR; TCRdb stores in-frame clones only, minus some. The data hold approximately 140,000 clones, with approximately 85% observed a single time. The specimen was PBMCs or T cells enriched from blood (not recorded which). Receptors were obtained from a woman between 50 and 59 years old with acute COVID-19.

This chain joins TRBV11-3 and TRBJ1-1; TRBD1 aligns across 8 bases. V lost 4 bases to trimming and J lost 4 bases; unmatched junction nucleotides: 8. CDR1 is SGHNT, CDR2 YENEEA, per germline. The CDR3 extends over 15 amino acids. CDR3 in amino acids: CASSSDRGWSTEAFF. CDR3 sequence (DNA): TGTGCCAGCAGCTCCGACAGGGGATGGAGCACTGAAGCTTTCTTT.

The chain links TRBV19 to TRBJ2-2; D may be TRBD2 (6 bases). This CDR3 region has 16 residues. Germline V CDR1 and CDR2: LNHDA, SQIVND (reference sequence). V was trimmed by 6 bases and J by 2 bases, leaving 16 bases between them. The CDR3 here is CASSSPLALNTGELFF. In DNA form, the CDR3 reads TGTGCCAGTAGCAGCCCCCTAGCGCTAAACACCGGGGAGCTGTTTTTT.